The clone carrying this T cell receptor beta chain was found once. The antigen is not known. TCRdb keeps only in-frame clones here, not all; method: immunoSEQ multiplex PCR. The profile covers 2 million to 3 million clones, with 80% to 95% appearing a single time and around 0.4% taken by the ten largest. This sample stems from a study of shared clonotypes between healthy human individuals. General study results and limits: On the whole, naive subsets had larger estimated richness than memory subsets had.

CDR3 length: 13 amino acids. CDR1 SGHAT and CDR2 FQNNGV come from the germline V gene. V lost 6 bases and J lost 8, with 14 bases in between. The sequenced sample was naive CD4+ T cells from PBMCs. Specified subset: CD45RA+ positively selected. The chain has TRBV11-2 and TRBJ1-3; TRBD1 might be the D (6 bases). The TCR originated in a man aged 18 to 30 in good health. Some clones in this sample may be carry-over from other donors' samples. CDR3 DNA sequence: TGTGCCAGCAGTAAAGGGGGTATGGACACCATATATTTT. Translating it yields CASSKGGMDTIYF.